The 17 T cell receptor beta chains below were found in one sample sequenced in a study of spatial heterogeneity in lung cancer. One entry per CDR3 protein results from TCRdb running MiXCR on the 5' RACE reads. In the table there are under 75,000 distinct CDR3 sequences, about an eighth of which are singletons. Time point meaning: sample taken at primary tumor resection. Tumor, nontumor lung or frozen PBMC supplied whole RNA, sequenced without sorting. The sequencing here drew on PBMCs, taken at surgery. The receptors come from a male donor with early-stage non-small cell lung cancer.

This clonotype has a count of ten or more. The J gene is TRBJ2-3, the V gene TRBV25-1, with D unclear. The CDR3 covers 14 residues. The germline CDR1 and CDR2 sequences are MGHDK and SYGVNS. V was pared by 3 bases and J by 1 base, with 8 bases between. CDR3 loop: CASSDPRGTDTQYF. Written as DNA, the CDR3 is TGTGCCAGCAGTGATCCCCGAGGCACAGATACGCAGTATTTT.

The V gene is TRBV24-1, the J gene TRBJ2-2; 12 bases align to TRBD2. CDR3 length: 16 residues. The J segment lost 10 bases and the V segment lost 4 bases, leaving 9 bases of the junction unmatched. Germline loops: CDR1 KGHDR, CDR2 SFDVKD. The CDR3 spells CATSDPRTSGIEELFF. CDR3 nucleotides: TGTGCCACCAGTGACCCCCGGACTAGCGGGATCGAGGAGCTGTTTTTT.

This clonotype was counted a few times. The V and J genes are TRBV23-1 and TRBJ1-5; D gene uncertain. TRBV23-1 is given ORF status, its function remaining uncertain. V dropped 0 bases and J dropped 7 bases, with 7 bases sitting between them. CDR3 length equals 13 residues. CDR3 protein: CASSQSSEQPQHF. CDR3 nucleotide sequence: TGCGCCAGCAGTCAATCTTCGGAGCAGCCCCAGCATTTT.

In this sample, this clonotype turned up many times. The rearrangement uses TRBV4-3 and TRBJ2-2, with 7 bases that match TRBD2. V dropped 0 bases and J dropped 2; count of bases not matched to a gene: 3. CDR3 length: 16 residues. Germline V lookup: CDR1 LGHNA, CDR2 YSLEER. The CDR3 loop reads CASSQDSGFNTGELFF. The CDR3 DNA reads as TGCGCCAGCAGCCAAGATAGCGGGTTTAACACCGGGGAGCTGTTTTTT.

This clonotype was counted ten times or more. This chain connects TRBV3-1 to TRBJ2-7, with D unclear. The CDR3 extends over 14 amino acids. Trimming cost V 1 base and J 0 bases, with 7 bases left between them. CDR1 is LGHDT, CDR2 YNNKEL, per germline (reference sequence). DNA for the CDR3: TGTGCCAGCAGCCAAGGGGCCTACTCCTACGAGCAGTACTTC. Translated, it gives CASSQGAYSYEQYF.

The V and J genes are TRBV7-9 and TRBJ2-3, with D possibly TRBD2 on 6 matching bases. The CDR3 covers 13 residues. V was pared by 2 bases and J by 5 bases, with 8 bases between. Germline CDR1 and CDR2: SEHNR and FQNEAQ (reference sequence). CDR3 in DNA: TGTGCCAGCAGCTTACTCGGGGGAGATACGCAGTATTTT. This gives the protein CASSLLGGDTQYF.

The V call is TRBV20-1, the J call TRBJ1-2; possible D gene TRBD1, 6 bases. In germline, CDR1 is DFQATT, CDR2 SNEGSKA (reference sequence). This CDR3 region has 16 residues. Trimming pared 3 bases from V and 2 bases from J, leaving 19 bases between. The CDR3 nucleotides read TGCAGTGCTAGGGCAACAGGGTCCGGGAGGAACTATGGCTACACCTTC. Its translation is CSARATGSGRNYGYTF.

This clonotype has just a few counts. The chain joins TRBV9 to TRBJ2-1; weak D call: TRBD2 (5 bases). This CDR3 has 16 residues. Trimming shortened V by 0 bases and J by 7 bases, and 17 bases separated the two germline ends. Germline V lookup: CDR1 SGDLS, CDR2 YYNGEE. CDR3 nucleotides: TGTGCCAGCAGCGTAGAGCCCAGCGGACTTGGGAATGAGCAGTTCTTC. Amino acid sequence: CASSVEPSGLGNEQFF.

The chain uses TRBV28 and TRBJ1-4; 9 bases map to TRBD1. There are 13 residues in the CDR3. The germline CDR1 and CDR2 sequences are MDHEN and SYDVKM. The V segment lost 6 bases and the J segment 11 bases; nucleotides outside the gene matches: 7. The CDR3: CASRQGQGGKLFF. CDR3 sequence (DNA): TGTGCCAGCAGGCAGGGACAGGGCGGGAAACTGTTTTTT.

The count of this clonotype is one. A clone one base away is much larger, so this may be a read error. The chain recombines TRBV11-2 with TRBJ2-7, with 8 bases identical to TRBD2. The germline CDR1 and CDR2 sequences are SGHAT and FQNNGV. The CDR3 extends over 15 amino acids. As DNA, the CDR3 is TGTACCAGCAGCTTACGGTCGGGAGGGGAGTCCGAGCAGTACTTC. This codes for CTSSLRSGGESEQYF.

This clonotype was detected only a few times. V gene TRBV20-1 combines with J gene TRBJ2-2; D is tentatively TRBD1 or TRBD2 (5 bases each). Trimming took 3 bases from V and 6 from J, leaving 14 bases between them. The CDR3 has 14 residues. CDR1 is DFQATT and CDR2 is SNEGSKA in the germline V gene (reference sequence). The CDR3 nucleotides read TGCAGTGCTAGGGCCCGGGACCATCCCGGGGAGCTGTTTTTT. Protein: CSARARDHPGELFF.

Only a few counts were recorded for this clonotype. The genes are TRBV6-6 and TRBJ2-5; tentatively, D is TRBD1 or TRBD2 (6 bases each). The ends were cut back, 3 bases at V and 2 bases at J, with 13 bases in the middle. CDR1 is MNHNY and CDR2 is SVGAGI in the germline V gene (reference sequence). The CDR3 spans 15 residues. CDR3 nucleotides: TGTGCCAGCAGTTATCTAACAGGGAGGCAAGAGACCCAGTACTTC. Protein: CASSYLTGRQETQYF.

The table lists this clonotype with a few counts. The gene calls are TRBV7-2 and TRBJ2-5, with D perhaps matching TRBD1 (5 bases). From germline, CDR1 is SGHTA and CDR2 FQGNSA. Trimming took 3 bases from V and 2 from J, leaving 10 bases between them. This CDR3 is 14 amino acids long. CDR3 bases: TGTGCCAGCAGCTTCACAGGCCCACAAGAGACCCAGTACTTC. This codes for CASSFTGPQETQYF.

This clonotype was found many times. The rearrangement links TRBV15 to TRBJ1-4; D call uncertain. The CDR3 covers 13 residues. V was clipped by 2 bases and J by 5 bases, with 6 bases between them. Germline-derived CDR1 and CDR2 are LNHNV and YYDKDF (reference sequence). Written as DNA, the CDR3 is TGTGCCACCAGCAGACAGAAGAATGAAAAACTGTTTTTT. This gives the protein CATSRQKNEKLFF.

This chain joins TRBV7-6 and TRBJ2-7; 11 nucleotides line up with TRBD1. V was clipped by 5 bases and J by 1 base; unmatched bases: 7. This CDR3 contains 16 residues. Looked up from germline, CDR1 is SGHVS and CDR2 is FNYEAQ. The CDR3 nucleotides are TGTGCCAGCAGCCCTTACCGGGACAGGGGGTCCTACGAGCAGTACTTC. It translates to CASSPYRDRGSYEQYF.

This clonotype has only a few counts. The chain employs TRBV15 and TRBJ2-3; 7 nucleotides line up with TRBD2. Unmatched junction bases numbered 3, after V lost 6 bases and J lost 3 bases. This CDR3 region has 13 residues. Germline CDR1 and CDR2: LNHNV and YYDKDF (reference sequence). The DNA of the CDR3 is TGTGCCACCAGACCGGGAGGAACAGATACGCAGTATTTT. It is translated as CATRPGGTDTQYF.

This clonotype was seen at least ten times. The gene calls are TRBV11-2 and TRBJ2-5; 11 bases are shared with TRBD2. Germline V gene lookup returns CDR1 SGHAT and CDR2 FQNNGV. V lost 1 base to trimming and J lost 1 base; unmatched junction nucleotides: 5. The CDR3 sequence is 17 residues long. The DNA of the CDR3 is TGTGCCAGCAGCTTAGTTGGGCTAGCGGGAGGCCAAGAGACCCAGTACTTC. Its protein is CASSLVGLAGGQETQYF. The full variable domain, in which reference TRBV11-2 and TRBJ2-5 provide the parts outside the CDR3, is EAGVAQSPRYKIIEKRQSVAFWCNPISGHATLYWYQQILGQGPKLLIQFQNNGVVDDSQLPKDRFSAERLKGVDSTLKIQPAKLEDSAVYLCASSLVGLAGGQETQYFGPGTRLLVL.